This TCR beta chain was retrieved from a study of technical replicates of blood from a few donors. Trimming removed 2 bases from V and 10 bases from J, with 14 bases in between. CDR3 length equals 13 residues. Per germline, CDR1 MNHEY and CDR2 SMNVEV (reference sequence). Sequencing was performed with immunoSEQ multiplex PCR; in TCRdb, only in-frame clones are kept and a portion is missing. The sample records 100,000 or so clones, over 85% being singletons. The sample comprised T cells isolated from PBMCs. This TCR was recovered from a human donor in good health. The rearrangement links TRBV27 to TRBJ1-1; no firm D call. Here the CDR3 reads CASSLQEGGVAFF. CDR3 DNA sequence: TGTGCCAGCAGTTTACAAGAGGGCGGGGTAGCTTTCTTT.